This T cell receptor (beta chain) was profiled in a study of blood T cell repertoires in COVID-19. As for the study in general: Samples representing acute and convalescent COVID-19 were sourced from the United States, Italy and Spain.

The protocol was immunoSEQ multiplex PCR, while the TCRdb copy is restricted to in-frame clones and leaves out a portion. In the table there are 240,000 or so clones, over 75% of which are singletons. Per the germline V gene, CDR1 is SGHNT and CDR2 is YYREEE (reference sequence). The J segment lost 4 bases and the V segment lost 3 bases, leaving 6 bases of the junction unmatched. The CDR3 totals 16 residues. Source material: peripheral blood. This chain joins TRBV5-4 and TRBJ2-1; 11 bases are shared with TRBD2. This receptor was obtained from a young woman with acute or convalescent COVID-19. As DNA, the CDR3 is TGTGCCAGCAGCTCGACCGGACTAGCGGGTTACAATGAGCAGTTCTTC. Translation gives CASSSTGLAGYNEQFF.